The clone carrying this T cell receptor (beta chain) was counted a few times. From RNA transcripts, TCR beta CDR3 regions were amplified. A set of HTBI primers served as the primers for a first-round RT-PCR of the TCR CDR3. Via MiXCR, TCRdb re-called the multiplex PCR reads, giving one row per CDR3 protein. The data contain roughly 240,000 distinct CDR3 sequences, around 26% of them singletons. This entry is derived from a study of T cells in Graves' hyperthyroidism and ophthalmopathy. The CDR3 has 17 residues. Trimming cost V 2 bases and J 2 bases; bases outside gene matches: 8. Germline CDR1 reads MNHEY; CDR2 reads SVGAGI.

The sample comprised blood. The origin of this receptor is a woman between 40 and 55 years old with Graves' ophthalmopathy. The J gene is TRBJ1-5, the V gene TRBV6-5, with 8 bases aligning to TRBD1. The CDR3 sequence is CASSYDAGGGGNQPQHF. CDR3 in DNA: TGTGCCAGCAGTTACGACGCAGGGGGCGGAGGCAATCAGCCCCAGCATTTT.